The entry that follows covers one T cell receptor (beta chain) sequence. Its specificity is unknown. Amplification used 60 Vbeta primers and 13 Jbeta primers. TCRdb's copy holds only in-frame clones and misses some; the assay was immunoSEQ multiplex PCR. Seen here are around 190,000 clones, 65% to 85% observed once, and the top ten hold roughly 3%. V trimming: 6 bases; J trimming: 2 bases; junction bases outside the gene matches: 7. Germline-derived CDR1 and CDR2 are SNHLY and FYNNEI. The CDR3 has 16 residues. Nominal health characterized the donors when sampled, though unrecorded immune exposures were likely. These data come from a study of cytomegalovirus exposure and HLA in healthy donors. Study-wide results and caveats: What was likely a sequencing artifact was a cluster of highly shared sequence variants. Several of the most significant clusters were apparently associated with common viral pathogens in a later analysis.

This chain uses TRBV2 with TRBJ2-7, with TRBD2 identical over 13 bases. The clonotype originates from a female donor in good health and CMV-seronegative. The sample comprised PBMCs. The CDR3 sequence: CASRDRLAGGTYEQYF. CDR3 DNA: TGTGCCAGCAGAGACCGACTAGCGGGAGGAACCTACGAGCAGTACTTC.